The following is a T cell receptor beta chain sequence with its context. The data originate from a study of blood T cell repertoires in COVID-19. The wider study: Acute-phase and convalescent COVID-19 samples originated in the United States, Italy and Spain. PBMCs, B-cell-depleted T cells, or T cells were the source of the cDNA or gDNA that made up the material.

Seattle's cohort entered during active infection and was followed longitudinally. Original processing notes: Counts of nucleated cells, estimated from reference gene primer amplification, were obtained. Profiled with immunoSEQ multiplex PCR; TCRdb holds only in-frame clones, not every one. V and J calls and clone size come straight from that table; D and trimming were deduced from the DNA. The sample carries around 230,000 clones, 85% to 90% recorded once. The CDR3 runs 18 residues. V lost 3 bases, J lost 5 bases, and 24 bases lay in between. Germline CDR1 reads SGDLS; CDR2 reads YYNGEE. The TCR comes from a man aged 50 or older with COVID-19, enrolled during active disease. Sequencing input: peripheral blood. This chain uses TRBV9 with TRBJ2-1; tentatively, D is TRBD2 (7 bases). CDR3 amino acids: CASSARGGGPQINNEQFF. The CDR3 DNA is TGTGCCAGCAGCGCCCGAGGGGGGGGCCCCCAGATTAACAATGAGCAGTTCTTC.